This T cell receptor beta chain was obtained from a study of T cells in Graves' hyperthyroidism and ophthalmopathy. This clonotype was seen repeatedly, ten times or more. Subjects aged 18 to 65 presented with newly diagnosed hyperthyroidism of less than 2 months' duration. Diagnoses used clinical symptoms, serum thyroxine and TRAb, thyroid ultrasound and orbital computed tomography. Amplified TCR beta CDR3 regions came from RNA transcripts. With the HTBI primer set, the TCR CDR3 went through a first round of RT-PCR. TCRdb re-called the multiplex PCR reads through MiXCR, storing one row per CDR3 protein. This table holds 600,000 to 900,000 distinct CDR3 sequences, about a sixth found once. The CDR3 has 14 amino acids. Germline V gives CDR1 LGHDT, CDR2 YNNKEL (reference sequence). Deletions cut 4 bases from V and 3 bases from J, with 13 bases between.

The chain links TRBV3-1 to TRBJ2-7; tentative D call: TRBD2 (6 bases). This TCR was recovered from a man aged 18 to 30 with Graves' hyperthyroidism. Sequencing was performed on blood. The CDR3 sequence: CASSPISGGYEQYF. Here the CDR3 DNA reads TGTGCCAGCAGCCCCATTTCCGGGGGCTACGAGCAGTACTTC.